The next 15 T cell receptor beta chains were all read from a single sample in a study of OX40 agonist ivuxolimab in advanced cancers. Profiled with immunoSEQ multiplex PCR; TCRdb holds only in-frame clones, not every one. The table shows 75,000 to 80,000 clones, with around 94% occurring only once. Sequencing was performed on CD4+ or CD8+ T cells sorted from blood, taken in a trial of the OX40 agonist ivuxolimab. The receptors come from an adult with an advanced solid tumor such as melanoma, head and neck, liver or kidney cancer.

DNA for the CDR3: TGTGCCAGCAGTTACGCAAGGCCAGATACGCAGTATTTT. It codes for CASSYARPDTQYF. The rearrangement uses TRBV6-5 and TRBJ2-3; no firm D call. This CDR3 spans 13 amino acids. Trimming cost V 2 bases and J 4 bases, with 7 bases left between them. Germline assignment: CDR1 MNHEY and CDR2 SVGAGI.

CDR3 residues: CASSHEAGFGYTF. The CDR3 DNA reads TGCGCCAGCAGCCACGAAGCAGGGTTTGGCTACACCTTC. The chain combines TRBV4-1 with TRBJ1-2; D might be TRBD1 (5 bases). Germline CDR1 and CDR2: MGHRA and YSYEKL. The CDR3 is 13 amino acids. Trimming removed 3 bases at V and 7 bases at J, with 12 bases between.

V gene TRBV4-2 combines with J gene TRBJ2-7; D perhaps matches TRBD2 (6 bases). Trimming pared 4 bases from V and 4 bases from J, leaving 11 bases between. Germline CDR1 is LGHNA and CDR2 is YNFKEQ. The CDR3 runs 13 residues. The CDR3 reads CASSPSGGYEQYF. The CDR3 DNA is TGTGCCAGCAGCCCTAGTGGGGGGTACGAGCAGTACTTC.

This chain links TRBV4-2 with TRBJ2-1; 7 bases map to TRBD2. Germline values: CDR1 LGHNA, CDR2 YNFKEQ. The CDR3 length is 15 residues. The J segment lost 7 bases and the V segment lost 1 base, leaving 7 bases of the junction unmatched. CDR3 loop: CASSQGALALNEQFF. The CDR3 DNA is TGTGCCAGCAGCCAAGGGGCACTAGCGTTGAATGAGCAGTTCTTC.

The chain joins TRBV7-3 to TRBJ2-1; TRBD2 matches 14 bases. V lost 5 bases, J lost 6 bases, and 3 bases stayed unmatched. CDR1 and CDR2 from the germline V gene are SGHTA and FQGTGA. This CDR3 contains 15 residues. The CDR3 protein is CASSPGLAGVNEQFF. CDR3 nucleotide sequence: TGTGCCAGCAGCCCGGGACTAGCGGGAGTCAATGAGCAGTTCTTC.

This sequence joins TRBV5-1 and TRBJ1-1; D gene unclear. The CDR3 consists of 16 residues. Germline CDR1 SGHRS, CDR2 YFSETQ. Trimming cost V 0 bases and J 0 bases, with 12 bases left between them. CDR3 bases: TGCGCCAGCAGCTTGGCAGGCCCCTTCATGAACACTGAAGCTTTCTTT. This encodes CASSLAGPFMNTEAFF.

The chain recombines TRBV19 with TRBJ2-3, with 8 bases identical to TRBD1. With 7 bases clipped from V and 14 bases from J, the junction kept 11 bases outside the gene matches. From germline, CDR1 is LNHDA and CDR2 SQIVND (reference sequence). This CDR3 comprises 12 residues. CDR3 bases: TGTGCCAGTACCCTAGGACAGGGTTCCTTGTATTTT. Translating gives CASTLGQGSLYF.

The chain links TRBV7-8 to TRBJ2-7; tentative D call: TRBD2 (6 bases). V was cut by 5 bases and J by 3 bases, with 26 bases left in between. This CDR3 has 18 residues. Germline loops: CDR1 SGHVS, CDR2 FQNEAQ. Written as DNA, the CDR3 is TGTGCCAGCAGCCCCGAAGGGAGCGGGTACCCCCTAGACTACGAGCAGTACTTC. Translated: CASSPEGSGYPLDYEQYF.

This CDR3 reads CASSRVGRGPEQYF. The DNA for the CDR3 is TGTGCCAGCAGCCGGGTGGGGAGGGGCCCCGAGCAGTACTTC. This rearrangement joins TRBV7-9 to TRBJ2-7; TRBD2 aligns across 7 bases. The trim removed 5 bases at V and 6 bases at J, leaving 10 bases unmatched. There are 14 residues in the CDR3. The V gene's germline CDR1 is SEHNR and CDR2 FQNEAQ (reference sequence).

The chain's CDR3 is CASSPNSGQGLRSYNEQFF. The CDR3 DNA is TGTGCCAGCAGCCCTAACTCGGGACAGGGTTTGAGGTCCTACAATGAGCAGTTCTTC. This chain uses TRBV7-9 with TRBJ2-1; 9 positions match TRBD1. This CDR3 has 19 amino acids. Germline V gene lookup returns CDR1 SEHNR and CDR2 FQNEAQ (reference sequence). Trimming at V came to 5 bases and at J to 1 base, leaving 15 bases not matched to a gene.

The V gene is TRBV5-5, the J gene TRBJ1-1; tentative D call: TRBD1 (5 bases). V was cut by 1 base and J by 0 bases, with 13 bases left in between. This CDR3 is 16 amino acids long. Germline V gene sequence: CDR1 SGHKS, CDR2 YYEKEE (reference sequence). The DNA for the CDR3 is TGTGCCAGCAGCTTGAGGGGCGCTTATATGAACACTGAAGCTTTCTTT. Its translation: CASSLRGAYMNTEAFF.

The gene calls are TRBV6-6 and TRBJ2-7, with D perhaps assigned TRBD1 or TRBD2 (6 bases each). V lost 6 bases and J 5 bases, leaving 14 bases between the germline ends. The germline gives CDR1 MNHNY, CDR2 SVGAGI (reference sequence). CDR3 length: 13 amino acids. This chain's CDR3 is CASSLSGGNEQYF. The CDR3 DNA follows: TGTGCCAGCAGCCTCTCCGGGGGCAACGAGCAGTACTTC.

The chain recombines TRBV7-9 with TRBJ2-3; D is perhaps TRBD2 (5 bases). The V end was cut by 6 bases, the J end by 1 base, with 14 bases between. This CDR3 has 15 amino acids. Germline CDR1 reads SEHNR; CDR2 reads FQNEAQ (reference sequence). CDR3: CASRPGSWGTDTQYF. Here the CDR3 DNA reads TGTGCCAGCAGGCCGGGAAGCTGGGGCACAGATACGCAGTATTTT.

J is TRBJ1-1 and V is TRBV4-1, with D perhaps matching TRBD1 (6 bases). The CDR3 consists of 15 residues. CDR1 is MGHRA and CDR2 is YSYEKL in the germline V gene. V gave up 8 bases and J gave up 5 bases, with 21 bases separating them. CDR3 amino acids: CASLGLSGGSTEAFF. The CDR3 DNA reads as TGCGCCAGCCTCGGGTTAAGCGGGGGCTCAACTGAAGCTTTCTTT.

The CDR3 spells CASSPRTSWANEQFF. The CDR3 bases are TGTGCCAGCAGTCCCCGCACAAGCTGGGCCAATGAGCAGTTCTTC. The chain is built from TRBV11-2 and TRBJ2-1; D is undetermined. CDR1 is SGHAT, CDR2 FQNNGV, per germline. The V end lost 6 bases, the J end lost 6 bases, and 18 bases lay between the germline ends. The CDR3 is 15 residues long. Complete variable domain (other parts from reference TRBV11-2 and TRBJ2-1): EAGVAQSPRYKIIEKRQSVAFWCNPISGHATLYWYQQILGQGPKLLIQFQNNGVVDDSQLPKDRFSAERLKGVDSTLKIQPAKLEDSAVYLCASSPRTSWANEQFFGPGTRLTVL.